The 15 T cell receptor beta chains in this list originate from one sample, sequenced in a study of Tregs in tolerant kidney transplant recipients (dated by TCRdb to between 2017 and 2020). To prepare the library, the immunoSEQ multiplex PCR assay was applied. Held by TCRdb, this immuneACCESS table contains in-frame sequences only and omits some clones. Under half of the omission traces to an unresolved V gene where checked; the cause of the rest is unknown. The sample's records list around 30,000 clones. The ten largest clones take up less than 2% of the sample. Related donors were used in the transplants with nonmyeloablative bone marrow transplantation, and mixed chimerism was transient in the human trials. The material was CD4+ T cells from blood (PBMCs), obtained 24 months after the transplant. The receptors were sampled from a human patient who received a combined kidney and bone marrow transplant. After a transplant, some of the T cells may come from the graft donor.

About this clone: The read finishes 3 residues shy of the CDR3 end, and the germline J gene is used to complete it. The sample holds other DNA sequences that translate to the same CDR3. The rearrangement joins TRBV5-1 to TRBJ2-7, with D perhaps TRBD1 (5 bases). V lost 4 bases, J lost 4 bases, and 9 bases lay in between. The V gene's germline CDR1 is SGHRS and CDR2 YFSETQ. This CDR3 is 12 amino acids long. CDR3 amino acids: CASSLDRYEQYF. The DNA read from the CDR3 is TGCGCCAGCAGCCTTGACAGATACGAG. Based on the CDR3 plus reference TRBV5-1 and TRBJ2-7, the full variable domain is KAGVTQTPRYLIKTRGQQVTLSCSPISGHRSVSWYQQTPGQGLQFLFEYFSETQRNKGNFPGRFSGRQFSNSRSEMNVSTLELGDSALYLCASSLDRYEQYFGPGTRLTVT.

CDR3 amino acids: CASSGLARGYEQFF. The sequenced part of the CDR3 DNA is TGTGCCAGCTCAGGACTAGCCCGAGGGTATGAG. The chain is built from TRBV18 and TRBJ2-1, with TRBD2 matching over 8 bases. The DNA ends 3 residues before the CDR3 does, and the rest of the CDR3 is filled in from the germline J gene. J gave up 8 bases and V 5 bases, and 8 bases lay outside the gene matches. This CDR3 has 14 amino acids. Germline V gene data show CDR1 as KGHSH and CDR2 as LQKENI.

Concerning this clone: The read ends 3 residues before the CDR3 terminus; that terminus is restored from the germline J gene. The chain has TRBV7-2 and TRBJ1-3, with D perhaps matching TRBD1 (6 bases). The CDR3 has 14 amino acids. From germline, CDR1 is SGHTA and CDR2 FQGNSA. The germline V and J ends were trimmed by 4 bases and 3 bases, with 10 bases remaining between them. This CDR3 is CASSSTGFGNTIYF. The CDR3 DNA, read in part, is TGTGCCAGCAGCTCGACAGGTTTTGGAAACACC.

Comment on this clone: The observed sequence ends 3 residues before the CDR3 terminus, with the missing tail filled in from the germline J gene. This chain connects TRBV19 to TRBJ2-2; TRBD1 matches at 7 bases. V lost 5 bases, J lost 2 bases, and 8 bases stayed unmatched. From germline, CDR1 is LNHDA and CDR2 SQIVND (reference sequence). The CDR3 totals 16 residues. CDR3 bases read: TGTGCCAGTAGTTCACAGGGGCGAGGTAACACCGGGGAG. Translation gives CASSSQGRGNTGE. The CDR3 in its entirety is CASSSQGRGNTGELFF.

This CDR3 is CASSFYGGVNEQFF. The sequenced part of the CDR3 DNA is TGTGCCAGCAGTTTTTACGGGGGTGTGAATGAG. The gene calls are TRBV27 and TRBJ2-1, with D possibly being TRBD2 (6 bases). The CDR3 end falls 3 residues outside the read, so it is completed with the germline J gene. Per the germline V gene, CDR1 is MNHEY and CDR2 is SMNVEV (reference sequence). Trimming stripped 3 bases from V and 7 bases from J, with 13 bases between. The CDR3 extends over 14 amino acids.

For this clone: The CDR3 end lies 3 residues beyond the end of the read and is filled in from the germline J gene. The rearrangement links TRBV5-1 to TRBJ2-5, with TRBD1 identical over 7 bases. The CDR3 loop spans 14 amino acids. V was pared by 5 bases and J by 2 bases, with 6 bases of the junction left unmatched. CDR1 is SGHRS and CDR2 is YFSETQ in the germline V gene. CDR3 bases read: TGCGCCAGCAGTTCCGGGACAGTACAAGAGACC. Translating it yields CASSSGTVQET. The CDR3 as a whole reads CASSSGTVQETQYF.

Concerning this clone itself: The sequence runs out 3 residues before the end of the CDR3; the remainder is reconstructed from the germline J gene. The V and J genes are TRBV20-1 and TRBJ1-4, with D hard to call. The V gene's germline CDR1 is DFQATT and CDR2 SNEGSKA (reference sequence). This CDR3 region has 14 residues. Trimming shortened V by 1 base and J by 5 bases, and 11 bases separated the two germline ends. Partial CDR3 DNA: TGCAGTGCTAGAGTTGGCCTTACCAATGAAAAA. Residues: CSARVGLTNEK. In full, the CDR3 reads CSARVGLTNEKLFF.

About this clone itself: The junction departs from germline at one end; a sequencing error may be responsible. The read falls 3 residues short of the CDR3 end, and the missing part is taken from the germline J gene. This sequence joins TRBV11-3 and TRBJ2-7; possibly TRBD2 for D (6 bases). The CDR3 extends over 15 amino acids. In germline, CDR1 is SGHNT, CDR2 YENEEA. Incomplete CDR3 DNA: TGTGCCACGGCCCTCCCGTGGGGGGTTTCCTCCGAG. The encoded protein is CATALPWGVSSE. The whole CDR3 sequence is CATALPWGVSSEQYF.

A note on this clone: The CDR3 extends 3 residues past the end of the read, so its final part is completed from the germline J gene. The chain links TRBV4-1 to TRBJ1-1, with unresolved D. This CDR3 spans 15 amino acids. V gave up 0 bases and J gave up 0 bases, with 8 bases separating them. CDR1 and CDR2 (germline): MGHRA, YSYEKL. The CDR3 region is CASSQDLGLNTEAFF. The sequenced CDR3 bases are TGCGCCAGCAGCCAAGATTTGGGCTTGAACACTGAA.

As concerns this clone: Coverage ceases 3 residues before the CDR3 finishes, and the germline J gene fills in the end. This chain connects TRBV19 to TRBJ2-7, with 8 bases fitting TRBD1. With V trimmed by 4 bases and J by 6 bases, 8 bases remained unmatched. CDR1 LNHDA and CDR2 SQIVND come from the germline V gene (reference sequence). The CDR3 loop spans 14 amino acids. CDR3 amino acids: CASSTQDRVGEQYF. The sequenced part of the CDR3 DNA is TGTGCCAGTAGTACCCAGGACAGGGTTGGCGAG.

Notes on this clone: With the read ending 3 residues before the CDR3 end, the germline J gene is used to fill in that end. This chain uses TRBV7-2 with TRBJ2-5; perhaps TRBD2 as D (6 bases). The germline V and J ends were trimmed by 1 base and 2 bases, with 11 bases remaining between them. Germline lookup yields CDR1 SGHTA and CDR2 FQGNSA. The CDR3 length is 15 residues. The CDR3 here is CASSLVVTRQETQYF. The sequenced part of the CDR3 DNA is TGTGCCAGCAGCTTAGTGGTGACTAGGCAAGAGACC.

To note about this clone: The CDR3 is cut off 3 residues early in the read; its end comes from the germline J gene. The chain employs TRBV19 and TRBJ2-1; TRBD1 agrees at 7 bases. V lost 5 bases, J lost 0 bases, and 7 bases stayed unmatched. The length of the CDR3 is 16 residues. Germline V lookup: CDR1 LNHDA, CDR2 SQIVND (reference sequence). The DNA read from the CDR3 is TGTGCCAGTAGTGCGCACAGGGGCACCTCCTACAATGAG. It codes for CASSAHRGTSYNE. The whole CDR3 sequence reads CASSAHRGTSYNEQFF.

About this clone: The read finishes 3 residues shy of the CDR3 end, and the germline J gene is used to complete it. V is TRBV18 and J is TRBJ1-2, with D unclear. V was clipped by 2 bases and J by 0 bases, with 4 bases between them. The CDR3 loop spans 13 amino acids. From germline, CDR1 is KGHSH and CDR2 LQKENI. CDR3 DNA, as far as it was read: TGTGCCAGCTCACCATTCTCTAACTATGGC. Residues: CASSPFSNYG. The full-length CDR3 reads as CASSPFSNYGYTF. The complete variable domain, with remaining parts taken from reference TRBV18 and TRBJ1-2, reads NAGVMQNPRHLVRRRGQEARLRCSPMKGHSHVYWYRQLPEEGLKFMVYLQKENIIDESGMPKERFSAEFPKEGPSILRIQQVVRGDSAAYFCASSPFSNYGYTFGSGTRLTVV.

As to this clone: The CDR3 end falls 3 residues outside the read, so it is completed with the germline J gene. The chain combines TRBV20-1 with TRBJ1-1, with no clear D. V was pared by 7 bases and J by 6 bases, with 21 bases between. Germline CDR1 reads DFQATT; CDR2 reads SNEGSKA (reference sequence). The CDR3 totals 14 residues. Incomplete CDR3 DNA: TGCAGTGTTGGTTTAGTAGATCGAAGCTCTGAA. Amino acids: CSVGLVDRSSE. The whole CDR3 is CSVGLVDRSSEAFF.

Points on this clone: The read terminates 3 residues ahead of where the CDR3 ends, so the germline J gene completes it. V is TRBV30 and J is TRBJ2-2, with a weak D call TRBD1 (7 bases). CDR3 length equals 13 residues. Germline V gene data show CDR1 as GTSNPN and CDR2 as SVGIG (reference sequence). The germline V and J ends were trimmed by 8 bases and 4 bases, with 14 bases remaining between them. CDR3 protein: CARGTDTTGELFF. Partial CDR3 DNA: TGTGCCCGGGGGACAGACACCACCGGGGAG.